The 24 T cell receptor beta chains reported below all come from one sample, sequenced in a study of T cell responses to AZD1222 COVID-19 vaccine. TCRdb's table, derived via immunoSEQ multiplex PCR, lists solely in-frame clones and lacks some. The repertoire consists of some 58,000 clones, with 80% occurring once and the leading ten covering around 5%. Specimen: peripheral blood, collected 28 days after the second AZD1222 dose. Receptors were obtained from an adult who received the AZD1222 COVID-19 vaccine.

This chain uses TRBV19 with TRBJ1-4; weak D call: TRBD1 (6 bases). Germline V gives CDR1 LNHDA, CDR2 SQIVND (reference sequence). Deletions cut 4 bases from V and 2 bases from J, with 17 bases between. The CDR3 sequence is 17 residues long. CDR3 sequence reads: CASSTSLGGSTNEKLFF. The CDR3 region has the DNA TGTGCCAGTAGTACCTCTCTGGGGGGCTCGACTAATGAAAAACTGTTTTTT.

This clone was found a few times. The chain combines TRBV30 with TRBJ1-2; no firm D call. This CDR3 region has 14 residues. Germline V gene lookup returns CDR1 GTSNPN and CDR2 SVGIG (reference sequence). Trimming removed 0 bases at V and 2 bases at J, with 10 bases between. CDR3 in amino acids: CAWSVLGRNYGYTF. The CDR3 nucleotides are TGTGCCTGGAGTGTCCTCGGACGGAACTATGGCTACACCTTC.

The V call is TRBV11-2, the J call TRBJ1-1; 8 nucleotides match TRBD1. There are 15 residues in the CDR3. Looked up from germline, CDR1 is SGHAT and CDR2 is FQNNGV. V was clipped by 5 bases and J by 4 bases; unmatched bases: 9. In nucleotides, the CDR3 is TGTGCCAGCAGCCTCCAGCAGGGGGCGGGCACTGAAGCTTTCTTT. The encoded protein is CASSLQQGAGTEAFF.

The table lists this clone with a count of one. The V gene is TRBV7-9, the J gene TRBJ2-7; D is perhaps TRBD1 (5 bases). V shed 4 bases and J shed 3 bases, with 7 bases lying between them. Germline CDR1 reads SEHNR; CDR2 reads FQNEAQ (reference sequence). This CDR3 has 12 residues. CDR3 in amino acids: CASSSRVYEQYF. The CDR3 region has the DNA TGTGCCAGCAGCTCCAGGGTCTACGAGCAGTACTTC.

The chain carries TRBV7-9 and TRBJ2-1; D perhaps matches TRBD2 (6 bases). CDR3 length: 12 amino acids. Germline V gene lookup returns CDR1 SEHNR and CDR2 FQNEAQ (reference sequence). V was cut by 5 bases and J by 4 bases, with 6 bases left in between. The CDR3 DNA follows: TGTGCCAGCAGCCGGGGGTACAATGAGCAGTTCTTC. It yields the protein CASSRGYNEQFF.

This clone was seen only a few times. The junction differs from germline at one of its ends, possibly a read error. The chain employs TRBV6-1 and TRBJ2-7; D possibly matches TRBD1 or TRBD2 (5 bases each). This CDR3 region has 11 residues. Germline V gives CDR1 MNHNS, CDR2 SASEGT. The CDR3 coding sequence is TGTGCCAGCCGTGAGGGGAACGAGCAGTACTTC. It translates to CASREGNEQYF.

In this sample, this clone turned up a few times. The gene calls are TRBV6-5 and TRBJ1-5, with D hard to call. Trimming took 8 bases from V and 6 from J, leaving 14 bases between them. The germline V gene has CDR1 MNHEY and CDR2 SVGAGI. This CDR3 region has 13 residues. The CDR3 here is CASALTVRQPQHF. The CDR3 bases are TGTGCCAGCGCACTAACAGTTCGTCAGCCCCAGCATTTT.

The chain employs TRBV4-1 and TRBJ2-7; D possibly corresponds to TRBD2 (5 bases). V gave up 0 bases and J gave up 0 bases, with 9 bases separating them. The CDR3 length is 15 residues. CDR1 is MGHRA, CDR2 YSYEKL, per germline. As DNA, the CDR3 is TGCGCCAGCAGCCAAGAGCAGCGGTCCTCCTACGAGCAGTACTTC. This codes for CASSQEQRSSYEQYF.

This chain uses TRBV7-2 with TRBJ1-3; a possible D gene is TRBD1 (6 bases). This CDR3 is 15 amino acids long. V lost 5 bases to trimming and J lost 0 bases, with 11 bases between them. Germline lookup yields CDR1 SGHTA and CDR2 FQGNSA. The CDR3 nucleotides read TGTGCCAGCAGCCCGACAGGTGACTCTGGAAACACCATATATTTT. It encodes CASSPTGDSGNTIYF.

V and J are TRBV28 and TRBJ2-7, with 11 bases that match TRBD1. This CDR3 comprises 14 residues. Germline V gene data show CDR1 as MDHEN and CDR2 as SYDVKM. Trimming took 5 bases from V and 3 from J; bases not matched to a gene: 3. The DNA for the CDR3 is TGTGCCAGCAGTGGGACAGGGGGAATCTACGAGCAGTACTTC. Its protein is CASSGTGGIYEQYF.

The chain combines TRBV5-5 with TRBJ1-5, with D possibly TRBD1 on 5 matching bases. In germline, CDR1 is SGHKS, CDR2 YYEKEE (reference sequence). V dropped 0 bases and J dropped 4 bases, with 11 bases sitting between them. The CDR3 runs to 15 residues. The CDR3 DNA is TGTGCCAGCAGCTTGGATCGGGGGGGTAATCAGCCCCAGCATTTT. It translates to CASSLDRGGNQPQHF. The full variable domain, with the rest looked up from reference TRBV5-5 and TRBJ1-5, is DAGVTQSPTHLIKTRGQQVTLRCSPISGHKSVSWYQQVLGQGPQFIFQYYEKEERGRGNFPDRFSARQFPNYSSELNVNALLLGDSALYLCASSLDRGGNQPQHFGDGTRLSIL.

In this sample, this clone turned up a few times. The chain recombines TRBV19 with TRBJ1-2; perhaps TRBD1 as D (6 bases). This CDR3 spans 13 amino acids. Germline CDR1 is LNHDA and CDR2 is SQIVND (reference sequence). V lost 6 bases and J lost 8, with 16 bases in between. CDR3 sequence reads: CASRPGGPLGYTF. The CDR3 bases are TGTGCCAGTAGGCCCGGGGGGCCCCTCGGCTACACCTTC.

The V and J genes are TRBV7-2 and TRBJ2-1, with 7 positions matching TRBD2. V trimming: 5 bases; J trimming: 6 bases; junction bases outside the gene matches: 13. The CDR3 runs 16 residues. In germline, CDR1 is SGHTA, CDR2 FQGNSA. CDR3 in DNA: TGTGCCAGCAGCCGTAACGGGGGAGGGCTCTCCAATGAGCAGTTCTTC. Its translation is CASSRNGGGLSNEQFF.

The V call is TRBV7-9, the J call TRBJ2-3; D is ambiguous. Germline CDR1 is SEHNR and CDR2 is FQNEAQ (reference sequence). This CDR3 has 16 residues. The V gene lost 5 bases and the J gene lost 2 bases, with 17 bases spanning the gap. The CDR3 DNA sequence: TGTGCCAGCAGCCCACGATGGAGTGGGGACACAGATACGCAGTATTTT. It is translated as CASSPRWSGDTDTQYF.

This chain joins TRBV5-6 and TRBJ1-4; 8 bases align to TRBD1. The CDR3 loop spans 14 amino acids. Germline lookup yields CDR1 SGHDT and CDR2 YYEEEE. V dropped 4 bases and J dropped 8; count of bases not matched to a gene: 7. The chain's CDR3 is CASSRTGFGEKLFF. In nucleotides, the CDR3 is TGTGCCAGCAGCCGGACAGGGTTCGGCGAAAAACTGTTTTTT.

V is TRBV7-8 and J is TRBJ1-2, with TRBD1 matching 12 bases. Germline V gene lookup returns CDR1 SGHVS and CDR2 FQNEAQ. CDR3 length: 15 amino acids. J was trimmed by 2 bases and V by 5 bases; bases with no gene match: 3. The CDR3 reads CASSPGTGGNYGYTF. CDR3 coding DNA: TGTGCCAGCAGCCCCGGGACAGGGGGCAACTATGGCTACACCTTC.

The CDR3 DNA is TGTGCCAGCAGCCCTGGGTACGGATCTTTCTTT. Amino acids: CASSPGYGSFF. This chain uses TRBV14 with TRBJ1-1; D gene ambiguous. The germline V gene has CDR1 SGHDN and CDR2 FVKESK. Trimming took off 4 bases at V and 12 bases at J, with 12 bases between the two ends. The CDR3 is made up of 11 amino acids.

The gene calls are TRBV5-6 and TRBJ2-5; D might be TRBD1 or TRBD2, each matching 6 bases. V lost 0 bases to trimming and J lost 5 bases, with 11 bases between them. There are 14 residues in the CDR3. Germline CDR1 SGHDT, CDR2 YYEEEE. The CDR3 DNA sequence: TGTGCCAGCAGCTTGGGGGGGGCGCGGGAGACCCAGTACTTC. Its protein product is CASSLGGARETQYF.

This rearrangement joins TRBV19 to TRBJ1-2; D unresolved. Germline CDR1 LNHDA, CDR2 SQIVND (reference sequence). The CDR3 contains 12 residues. V lost 10 bases, J lost 8 bases, and 17 bases lay in between. CDR3 protein: CATSPAGWGYTF. CDR3 DNA: TGTGCCACCTCGCCGGCCGGGTGGGGCTACACCTTC.

This clone appeared a single time. The CDR3 nucleotides are TGCGCCAGCAGCTCCCGAGGGGCGAGGAATCCAGATACGCAGTATTTT. This sequence encodes CASSSRGARNPDTQYF. The chain joins TRBV5-1 to TRBJ2-3; D is possibly TRBD1 or TRBD2 (5 bases each). Germline values: CDR1 SGHRS, CDR2 YFSETQ. Between the trimmed V and J ends, which lost 3 bases and 4 bases, there was a span of 18 bases. The CDR3 runs to 16 residues.

The rearrangement links TRBV7-6 to TRBJ1-1, with TRBD1 matching over 7 bases. Germline V gene data show CDR1 as SGHVS and CDR2 as FNYEAQ. The CDR3 covers 14 residues. With 5 bases clipped from V and 0 bases from J, the junction kept 3 bases outside the gene matches. CDR3 sequence (DNA): TGTGCCAGCAGCCCGGGACAGTTGAACACTGAAGCTTTCTTT. Residues: CASSPGQLNTEAFF.

The CDR3 loop reads CASSQFGGLGTEAFF. The CDR3, as DNA: TGTGCCAGCAGCCAATTCGGGGGGCTGGGCACTGAAGCTTTCTTT. The J gene is TRBJ1-1, the V gene TRBV3-1 (or the pseudogene TRBV3-2), with D maybe TRBD1 (6 bases). The CDR3 contains 15 residues. V lost 2 bases, J lost 4 bases, and 14 bases lay in between. Per the germline V gene, CDR1 is LGHDT and CDR2 is YNNKEL (reference sequence).

The chain has TRBV5-4 and TRBJ2-1, with 7 bases aligning to TRBD2. This CDR3 spans 12 amino acids. CDR1 SGHNT and CDR2 YYREEE come from the germline V gene (reference sequence). Written as DNA, the CDR3 is TGTGCAGAGGGGAGGGAATCACATGAGCAGTTCTTC. Amino acid sequence: CAEGRESHEQFF.

The J gene is TRBJ1-6, the V gene TRBV11-2; 9 positions match TRBD1. This CDR3 spans 15 amino acids. Trimming took 4 bases from V and 9 from J; bases not matched to a gene: 7. The germline CDR1 and CDR2 sequences are SGHAT and FQNNGV. CDR3 in DNA: TGTGCCAGCAGCTATGGACAGGGGTTGGGTTCACCCCTCCACTTT. Amino acids: CASSYGQGLGSPLHF.